This record covers a single T cell receptor beta chain. The antigen it binds to is not known. In total, about 650 healthy bone marrow donors made up the cohort. All cohort members were sampled while nominally healthy, although unrecorded immune exposures were likely present. The donor tested CMV seronegative and was one of the 352 seronegative cohort members. A peripheral blood sample was provided by each donor, and peripheral blood mononuclear cells were used for TCR beta sequencing. Genomic DNA was extracted from the blood cell samples with the Qiagen DNeasy Blood Extraction Kit. The data are from a study of cytomegalovirus exposure and HLA in healthy donors (dated by TCRdb to 2017 to 2019). About the full investigation: An earlier analysis of more than 550 of the donors reported approximately 300 Gb of sequence data and about 120 million unique TCR beta sequences obtained from around 190 million T cells. Among under 450 genotyped donors of the cohort, an average of approximately 240,000 unique TCR beta nucleotide sequences were sequenced per donor, approximately 20% of them non-productive. The number of typed donors differed by locus: 629-630 for A, B, C, DRB1 and DQB1; some 500 for DQA1; 606 for DPA1; and 450 to 480 for DPB1. In a later genetic analysis, genome-wide SNP genotypes for about 65% of the 666 donors were used, and that subset was treated as a discovery cohort. The later analysis used no new phenotypic data to find candidate immune exposures, relying instead on TCR beta sequences and their occurrence across donors. Donor age, sex, ethnicity and CMV serostatus were compiled together with the repertoire data. HLA typing covered class I and class II loci at four-digit resolution. Five DR-DQ haplotypes were treated as single units for association and clustering because of strong linkage in the cohort. The study combined high-throughput TCR immunosequencing, statistical association of individual TCRs with disease status, and machine learning to predict cytomegalovirus infection status. To study patterns of TCR occurrence, a later analysis re-analyzed previously published TCR beta repertoires from around 700 donors and added high-resolution HLA genotyping. Of the roughly 400 genotyped donors, 65% to 90% were placed in the genetic ancestry cluster associated with self-reported Caucasian donors. Besides the first cohort of approximately 670 subjects, a separate validation cohort made up of roughly 120 different subjects was used. An earlier analysis of fewer than 750 of the donors used high-throughput TCR beta sequencing to judge whether each TCR beta V gene segment behaved as functional or pseudogenic. An early release covering roughly 640 HLA-typed donors comprised roughly 300 gigabases of sequencing data and tens of millions of unique TCR sequences. The study profiled the T cell repertoires of under 850 subjects by immunosequencing and related them to cytomegalovirus serostatus. All discovery cohort repertoires had been generated using a single sequencing platform. The study was designed to test whether signatures of past pathogen exposure could be identified by cataloging public T cell receptors. Study-level results and caveats: A total of 150 or so TCR beta chains were listed by the study as associated with cytomegalovirus. Correlated functional status among segregating V segments might be attributable to linkage disequilibrium, but an unknown experimental factor could not be ruled out. According to a later genetic analysis, donors in an Asian-associated ancestry cluster had fewer N-insertions in productive TCRs than the approximately 610-donor mean. An association between a missense DCLRE1C variant and V-gene and J-gene trimming of TCR beta chains was found in a later genetic analysis and replicated in an independent cohort. In vitro tests confirmed that three of the cytomegalovirus-associated TCR beta chains recognize cytomegalovirus antigens. This cohort had only TCR beta chains sequenced, and the lack of alpha or paired-chain data limited which features could be detected. Most CMV-associated TCR beta chains appeared to be HLA-restricted in a later analysis, and the HLA associations seemed to be driven largely by CMV exposure. A later analysis reported that several top co-occurrence clusters appeared linked to parvovirus B19, influenza, CMV and Epstein-Barr virus. A further reported finding was that TCR beta sequences accurately predicted the HLA-A and HLA-B alleles for most subjects in the first cohort. In both the original and validation cohorts, the classifier was reported to diagnose cytomegalovirus status with high specificity and sensitivity. At a false discovery rate of 0.05, a later analysis linked approximately 18,000 TCR beta sequences to specific HLA alleles. A cluster of highly shared sequence variants was judged likely to be a technical artifact of the sequencing pipeline. The earlier analysis of some 560 of the donors excluded approximately 17 rarely observed V segments, including chromosome 9 orphons, because counts were too low. The authors suggested that the approach could potentially be generalized to other disease states and immunological phenotypes. In a later analysis, HLA-associated TCR beta chains showed more clonal expansion and lower generation probabilities than non-associated chains that were equally common. Some IMGT-functional V segments, including TRBV6-2 and TRBV6-3, could not be distinguished by the 87-base-pair reads and were therefore excluded. Assigning TCR associations to individual alleles was difficult when HLA alleles, especially DR and DQ, strongly co-occurred. Most TCR sequences were observed very rarely across donors, whereas some public TCRs were present in many individuals. Roughly uniform sequencing depth across donors was assumed in presence/absence analyses, although this assumption may not hold. Because HLA typing was unavailable for some donors at each locus, only the typed subset was used in association tests. In an earlier analysis of around 600 of the donors, most TCR beta V segments appeared in productive rearrangements about 90% or about 30% of the time, broadly matching IMGT annotations. The only immune exposure information available for the cohort was CMV serostatus. According to a later analysis, TCR association rates differed among HLA loci, with DRB1 alleles showing the most associated TCRs and HLA-C alleles showing the fewest.

As encoded in the germline V gene, CDR1 is SGHTS while CDR2 is YDEGEE. Trimming accounts for 1 base at V and 4 bases at J, while the number of junction bases matched to no gene is 4. The CDR3 holds 16 amino acids from the cysteine to the phenylalanine. Left in the record is the CDR3 DNA by itself, 48 bases read in frame from the first base. The library was generated by the immunoSEQ multiplex PCR assay. A mixture of 60 forward primers for TCR Vbeta segments and 13 reverse primers for TCR Jbeta segments was used in the multiplex PCR. A multiplex PCR assay on genomic DNA amplified the CDR3 region of rearranged TCR beta genes. The amplified TCR beta libraries were sequenced on the Illumina HiSeq System as 87-base-pair reads. In the original analysis: In a later analysis, some 80 million unique TCR beta chains were counted across the 500 to 700 repertoires, and roughly 9.9 million of these chains were shared by at least two donors. Raw reads were error-corrected and collapsed into unique sequences with a nearest-neighbor algorithm that merged closely related sequences to remove PCR and sequencing errors. To assign V, D and J gene segments, CDR3 sequences were aligned to IMGT reference sequences. For a sequence to be retained, a match of at least six nucleotides to both a V gene segment and a J gene segment was required. A rearrangement was called productive if the CDR3 had no stop codons and remained in frame with V and J, and every other rearrangement was called non-productive. Following IMGT convention, CDR3 was defined as the stretch from the second conserved V-encoded cysteine to the conserved J-encoded phenylalanine. The earlier analysis of some 540 of the donors excluded any sequence lacking an unambiguous match to a single V gene segment. An earlier analysis of fewer than 650 of the donors classified V segments as functional when productive rearrangements were above 56.7% and as segregating when the standard deviation between donors was above 5%. A statistical classification framework was built for diagnosing cytomegalovirus status from the catalog of TCR beta chain sequences. In a later analysis, V and J genes were assigned by comparing TCR nucleotide sequences against IMGT/GENE-DB human TR gene sequences. Using the TCRdist pipeline, a later analysis assigned CDR3 sequences along with most-parsimonious VDJ recombination scenarios. A later analysis defined each TCR beta chain by its CDR3 amino acid sequence plus V-gene family, and excluded reads lacking a unique V-gene family. To address suspected cross-contamination and a sequencing artifact, a later analysis removed a few hundred highly shared, low-generation-probability nucleotide sequences. A later analysis calculated a clonal expansion index for each public chain from normalized within-repertoire ranks of inferred template counts. In a later analysis, generation probabilities were computed using a VDJ recombination model fitted to out-of-frame rearrangements, and the results were checked against IGoR. In a later analysis, TCR-TCR, TCR-HLA and TCR-CMV co-occurrence was scored with hypergeometric tests, and a repertoire-size bias correction was applied to TCR pairs. To estimate false discovery rates, a later analysis permuted the HLA or CMV assignments 20 times. In a later analysis, co-occurring TCRs were grouped using DBSCAN, and TCRdist sequence similarity was added for clustering within HLA-allele-positive subsets. Repertoires with fewer than 30,000 or more than 120,000 public chains, plus five repertoires with anomalous nucleotide sharing, were excluded from co-occurrence clustering. The clones in this table, taken by TCRdb from immuneACCESS, are in-frame only. Not every clone is retained; where verified, under half of the shortfall comes from an unresolved V gene, and the cause of the rest is unknown. V and J calls and clone size are given by that table; D and trimming were obtained from the DNA. The table held for this sample gives under 150,000 clones. Jointly, the top ten make up about 2.5% of the sample.

The rearrangement combines TRBV5-8 with TRBJ2-3; 12 central bases correspond to TRBD2. Sequencing used PBMCs. The clonotype comes from a man aged 35 to 55 in good health and CMV-seronegative. The nucleotide sequence is TGTGCCAGCAGCTTGCCTAGCGGGGGGGCGGCAGATACGCAGTATTTT. It specifies CASSLPSGGAADTQYF.